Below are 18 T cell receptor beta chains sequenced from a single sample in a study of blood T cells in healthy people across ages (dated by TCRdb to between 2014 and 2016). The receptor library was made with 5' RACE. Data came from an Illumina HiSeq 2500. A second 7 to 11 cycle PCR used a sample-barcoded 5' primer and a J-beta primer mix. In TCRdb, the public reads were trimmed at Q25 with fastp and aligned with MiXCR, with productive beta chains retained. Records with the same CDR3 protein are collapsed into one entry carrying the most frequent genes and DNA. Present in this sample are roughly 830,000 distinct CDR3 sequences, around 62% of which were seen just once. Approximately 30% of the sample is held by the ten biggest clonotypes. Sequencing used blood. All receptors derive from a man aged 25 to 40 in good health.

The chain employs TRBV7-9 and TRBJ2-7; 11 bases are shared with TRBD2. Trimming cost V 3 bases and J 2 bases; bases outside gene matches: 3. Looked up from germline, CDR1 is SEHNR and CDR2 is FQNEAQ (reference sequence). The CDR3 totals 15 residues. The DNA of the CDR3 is TGTGCCAGCAGCTTGTATAGCGGGAGGGCCTACGAGCAGTACTTC. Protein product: CASSLYSGRAYEQYF. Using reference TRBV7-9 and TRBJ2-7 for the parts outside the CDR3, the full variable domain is DTGVSQNPRHKITKRGQNVTFRCDPISEHNRLYWYRQTLGQGPEFLTYFQNEAQLEKSRLLSDRFSAERPKGSFSTLEIQRTEQGDSAMYLCASSLYSGRAYEQYFGPGTRLTVT.

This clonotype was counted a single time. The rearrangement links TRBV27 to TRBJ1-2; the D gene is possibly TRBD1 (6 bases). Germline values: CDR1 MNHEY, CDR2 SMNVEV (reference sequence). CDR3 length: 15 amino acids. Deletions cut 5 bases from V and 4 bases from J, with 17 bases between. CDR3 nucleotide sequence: TGTGCCAGCAGTCCCGCGTTGGACAGCGTCTATGGCTACACCTTC. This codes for CASSPALDSVYGYTF.

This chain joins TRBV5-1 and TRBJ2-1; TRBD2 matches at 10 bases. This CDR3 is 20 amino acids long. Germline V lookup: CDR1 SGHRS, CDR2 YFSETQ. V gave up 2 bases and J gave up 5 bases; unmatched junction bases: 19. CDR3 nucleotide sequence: TGCGCCAGCAGCTTACAACCGGGACAGGCCTCAGCGGGGGGGAACAATGAGCAGTTCTTC. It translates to CASSLQPGQASAGGNNEQFF.

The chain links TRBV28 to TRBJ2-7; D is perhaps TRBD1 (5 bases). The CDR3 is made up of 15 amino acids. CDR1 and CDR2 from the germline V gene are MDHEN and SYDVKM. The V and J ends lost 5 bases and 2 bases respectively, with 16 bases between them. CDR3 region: CASSPPWQGPYEQYF. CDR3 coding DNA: TGTGCCAGCAGTCCCCCCTGGCAGGGCCCCTACGAGCAGTACTTC.

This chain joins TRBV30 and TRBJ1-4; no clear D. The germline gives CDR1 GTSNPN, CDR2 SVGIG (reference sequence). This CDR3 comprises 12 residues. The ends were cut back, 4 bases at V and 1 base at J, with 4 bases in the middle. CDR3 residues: CAWTRTNEKLFF. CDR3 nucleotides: TGTGCCTGGACCCGAACTAATGAAAAACTGTTTTTT.

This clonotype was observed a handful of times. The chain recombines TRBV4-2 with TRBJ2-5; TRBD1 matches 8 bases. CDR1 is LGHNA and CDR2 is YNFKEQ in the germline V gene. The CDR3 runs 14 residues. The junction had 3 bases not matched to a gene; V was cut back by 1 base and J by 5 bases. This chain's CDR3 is CASSQGTGMETQYF. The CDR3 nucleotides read TGTGCCAGCAGCCAAGGGACAGGGATGGAGACCCAGTACTTC.

The CDR3 is CSVEDVETQYF. Here the CDR3 DNA reads TGCAGCGTTGAAGATGTTGAGACCCAGTACTTC. This chain connects TRBV29-1 to TRBJ2-5; no clear D gene. This CDR3 comprises 11 residues. CDR1 is SQVTM and CDR2 is ANQGSEA in the germline V gene. V was pared by 0 bases and J by 5 bases, with 4 bases between.

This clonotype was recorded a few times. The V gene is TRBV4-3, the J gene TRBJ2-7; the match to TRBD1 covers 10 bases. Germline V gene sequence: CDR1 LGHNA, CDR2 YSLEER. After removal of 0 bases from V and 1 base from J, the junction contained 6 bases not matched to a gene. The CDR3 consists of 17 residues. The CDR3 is CASSQDWLGQGSYEQYF. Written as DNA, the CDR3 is TGCGCCAGCAGCCAAGATTGGTTGGGACAGGGGTCCTACGAGCAGTACTTC.

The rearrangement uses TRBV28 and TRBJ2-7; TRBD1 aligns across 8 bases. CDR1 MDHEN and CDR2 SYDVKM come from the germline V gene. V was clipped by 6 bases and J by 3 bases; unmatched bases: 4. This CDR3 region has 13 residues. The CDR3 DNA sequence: TGTGCCAGCAGGCCGACAGGGGACTACGAGCAGTACTTC. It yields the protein CASRPTGDYEQYF.

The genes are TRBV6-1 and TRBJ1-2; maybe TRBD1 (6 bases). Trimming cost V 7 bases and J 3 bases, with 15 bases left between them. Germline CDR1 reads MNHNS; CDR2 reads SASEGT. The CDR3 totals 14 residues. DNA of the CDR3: TGTGCCAGCACTCCGCTACAGGGCGACTATGGCTACACCTTC. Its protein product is CASTPLQGDYGYTF.

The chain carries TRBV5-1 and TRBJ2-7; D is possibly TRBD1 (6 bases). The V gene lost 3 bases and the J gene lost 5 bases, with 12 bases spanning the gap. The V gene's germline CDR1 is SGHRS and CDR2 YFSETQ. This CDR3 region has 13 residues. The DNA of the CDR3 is TGCGCCAGCAGCTCCCCTGGGGGCCACGAGCAGTACTTC. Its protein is CASSSPGGHEQYF.

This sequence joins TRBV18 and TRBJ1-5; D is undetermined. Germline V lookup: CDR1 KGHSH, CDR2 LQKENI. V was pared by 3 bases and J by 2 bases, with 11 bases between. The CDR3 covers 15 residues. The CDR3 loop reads CASSPSGEGNQPQHF. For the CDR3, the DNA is TGTGCCAGCTCACCCAGTGGAGAGGGCAATCAGCCCCAGCATTTT.

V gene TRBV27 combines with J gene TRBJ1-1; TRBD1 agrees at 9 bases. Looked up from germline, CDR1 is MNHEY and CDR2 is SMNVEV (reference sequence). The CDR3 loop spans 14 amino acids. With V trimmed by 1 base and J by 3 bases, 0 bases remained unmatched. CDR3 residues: CASSLYRGHTEAFF. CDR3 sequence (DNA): TGTGCCAGCAGTTTATACAGGGGGCACACTGAAGCTTTCTTT.

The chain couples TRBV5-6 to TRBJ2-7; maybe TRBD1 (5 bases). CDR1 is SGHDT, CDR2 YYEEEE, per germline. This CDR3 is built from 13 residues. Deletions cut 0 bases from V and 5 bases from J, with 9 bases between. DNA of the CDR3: TGTGCCAGCAGCTTGGGACAGCTCGACGAGCAGTACTTC. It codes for CASSLGQLDEQYF.

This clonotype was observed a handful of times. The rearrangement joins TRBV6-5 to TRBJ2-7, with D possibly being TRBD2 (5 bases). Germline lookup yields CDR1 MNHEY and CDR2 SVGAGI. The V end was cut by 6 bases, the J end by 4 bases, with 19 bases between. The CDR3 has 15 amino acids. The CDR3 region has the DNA TGTGCCAGCAGACCCACCCCCGGGATGGGGTACGAGCAGTACTTC. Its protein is CASRPTPGMGYEQYF.

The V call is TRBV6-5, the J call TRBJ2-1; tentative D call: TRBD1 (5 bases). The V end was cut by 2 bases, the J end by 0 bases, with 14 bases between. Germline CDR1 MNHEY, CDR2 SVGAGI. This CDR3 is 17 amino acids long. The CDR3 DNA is TGTGCCAGCAGTTACCTGGCAGGGCCTAGCTCCTACAATGAGCAGTTCTTC. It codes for CASSYLAGPSSYNEQFF.

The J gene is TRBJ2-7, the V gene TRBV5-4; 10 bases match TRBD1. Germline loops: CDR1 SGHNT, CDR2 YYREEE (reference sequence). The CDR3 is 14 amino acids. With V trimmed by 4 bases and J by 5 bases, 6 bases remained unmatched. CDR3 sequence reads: CASSAGTGVDEQYF. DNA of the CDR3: TGTGCCAGCAGCGCCGGGACAGGGGTCGACGAGCAGTACTTC.

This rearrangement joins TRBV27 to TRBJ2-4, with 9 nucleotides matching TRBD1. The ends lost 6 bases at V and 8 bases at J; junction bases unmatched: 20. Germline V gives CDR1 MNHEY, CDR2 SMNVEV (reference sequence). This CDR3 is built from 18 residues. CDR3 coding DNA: TGTGCCAGCAGCTCAGCCGGGACAGGGCATGGGCCGGGGGACATTCAGTACTTC. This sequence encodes CASSSAGTGHGPGDIQYF.